Presented here are 27 T cell receptor beta chains from one specimen sequenced in a study of CD8+CD57+ T cells in acquired aplastic anemia. Investigators profiled TCR beta VDJ and CDR3 from genomic DNA template. TCRdb passed the reads through MiXCR, listing each CDR3 protein once. The repertoire consists of roughly 290,000 distinct CDR3 sequences, with roughly 59% occurring once and the leading ten covering around 1.2%. In patients chosen for sequencing, flow cytometry had shown CD8+CD57+ cell expansion. Sequencing used sorted CD4+, CD8+, or CD8+CD57+ T cells (not recorded which) from PBMCs. These receptors came from a human donor with aplastic anemia.

This clonotype showed up many times. V gene TRBV24-1 combines with J gene TRBJ2-1; 10 nucleotides line up with TRBD2. The V gene's germline CDR1 is KGHDR and CDR2 SFDVKD. Trimming took 4 bases from V and 5 from J; bases not matched to a gene: 7. The length of the CDR3 is 16 residues. Here the CDR3 reads CATSDSITSGDNEQFF. The CDR3 DNA is TGTGCCACCAGTGACTCAATCACTAGCGGGGACAATGAGCAGTTCTTC.

CDR3 sequence: CASSWPGGLPNTGELFF. CDR3 nucleotide sequence: TGCGCCAGCAGCTGGCCGGGGGGACTCCCGAACACCGGGGAGCTGTTTTTT. The chain employs TRBV5-1 and TRBJ2-2; TRBD2 matches at 7 bases. The V segment lost 3 bases and the J segment 0 bases; nucleotides outside the gene matches: 8. The CDR3 contains 17 residues. Germline V lookup: CDR1 SGHRS, CDR2 YFSETQ. The full variable domain, its missing parts supplied by reference TRBV5-1 and TRBJ2-2, is KAGVTQTPRYLIKTRGQQVTLSCSPISGHRSVSWYQQTPGQGLQFLFEYFSETQRNKGNFPGRFSGRQFSNSRSEMNVSTLELGDSALYLCASSWPGGLPNTGELFFGEGSRLTVL.

The chain combines TRBV29-1 with TRBJ2-2; a possible D gene is TRBD2 (5 bases). V was pared by 3 bases and J by 6 bases, with 11 bases between. Germline V gives CDR1 SQVTM, CDR2 ANQGSEA. The CDR3 sequence is 13 residues long. CDR3 amino acids: CSVDTGSAGELFF. CDR3 bases: TGCAGCGTTGATACGGGGTCTGCCGGGGAGCTGTTTTTT.

V is TRBV7-7 and J is TRBJ2-7, with 11 bases identical to TRBD2. The germline V gene encodes CDR1 SSHAT and CDR2 FNYEAQ (reference sequence). This CDR3 has 15 residues. J gave up 7 bases and V 1 base, and 6 bases lay outside the gene matches. The CDR3 spells CASSLGRLAGHEQYF. Here the CDR3 DNA reads TGTGCCAGCAGCTTAGGGCGACTAGCGGGACATGAGCAGTACTTC. The complete variable domain, with remaining parts taken from reference TRBV7-7 and TRBJ2-7, reads GAGVSQSPRYKVTKRGQDVTLRCDPISSHATLYWYQQALGQGPEFLTYFNYEAQPDKSGLPSDRFSAERPEGSISTLTIQRTEQRDSAMYRCASSLGRLAGHEQYFGPGTRLTVT.

The V call is TRBV6-4, the J call TRBJ2-3, with 7 positions matching TRBD1. V gave up 0 bases and J gave up 4 bases; unmatched junction bases: 1. CDR3 length: 14 residues. Germline CDR1 MRHNA, CDR2 SNTAGT. The CDR3 loop is CASSDSQGADTQYF. The CDR3 DNA sequence: TGTGCCAGCAGTGACTCTCAGGGGGCAGATACGCAGTATTTT.

The chain carries TRBV20-1 and TRBJ2-1, with 8 nucleotides matching TRBD2. Germline assignment: CDR1 DFQATT and CDR2 SNEGSKA (reference sequence). The V and J ends lost 8 bases and 2 bases, in that order; junction bases with no gene match: 11. The CDR3 is 15 amino acids. Here the CDR3 DNA reads TGCAGTATCCCGCAACTAGCGGATGCCTACAATGAGCAGTTCTTC. As protein: CSIPQLADAYNEQFF.

This chain uses TRBV7-3 with TRBJ2-3, with D maybe TRBD1 (6 bases). From germline, CDR1 is SGHTA and CDR2 FQGTGA. The CDR3 totals 12 residues. V lost 5 bases, J lost 7 bases, and 10 bases lay in between. The CDR3 protein is CASSPQGNTQYF. DNA of the CDR3: TGTGCCAGCAGCCCACAGGGTAATACGCAGTATTTT.

This chain uses TRBV9 with TRBJ1-4; D is unclear. There are 13 residues in the CDR3. Germline V CDR1 and CDR2: SGDLS, YYNGEE. V shed 0 bases and J shed 6 bases, with 6 bases lying between them. CDR3 amino acids: CASSVALDEKLFF. CDR3 in DNA: TGTGCCAGCAGCGTAGCTCTGGATGAAAAACTGTTTTTT.

This clonotype was seen more than once but under ten times. The rearrangement links TRBV7-3 to TRBJ2-5, with 9 bases fitting TRBD2. The germline V gene has CDR1 SGHTA and CDR2 FQGTGA. CDR3 length: 14 residues. Trimming at V came to 5 bases and at J to 7 bases, leaving 8 bases not matched to a gene. The CDR3 DNA reads TGTGCCAGCAGCCCGGCGGGGGGGCGTGGGACCCAGTACTTC. This translates into CASSPAGGRGTQYF.

The chain is built from TRBV9 and TRBJ2-3; TRBD2 matches at 9 bases. V lost 3 bases and J lost 4; bases outside the gene matches: 9. The CDR3 runs 16 residues. CDR1 is SGDLS and CDR2 is YYNGEE in the germline V gene. In DNA, the CDR3 is TGTGCCAGCAGCGGTCTGCGGGGGGGCCTCGCAGATACGCAGTATTTT. It encodes CASSGLRGGLADTQYF.

V gene TRBV5-1 combines with J gene TRBJ1-2; a weak D match, TRBD1 (6 bases). V gave up 0 bases and J gave up 7 bases, with 13 bases separating them. Germline CDR1 SGHRS, CDR2 YFSETQ. This CDR3 has 14 amino acids. This CDR3 is CASSLVSGGLGYTF. The DNA for the CDR3 is TGCGCCAGCAGCTTGGTTTCGGGGGGCCTTGGCTACACCTTC.

The gene calls are TRBV7-9 and TRBJ1-2; TRBD1 aligns across 7 bases. The CDR3 loop spans 16 amino acids. Trimming cost V 0 bases and J 2 bases; bases outside gene matches: 6. Germline CDR1 and CDR2: SEHNR and FQNEAQ (reference sequence). CDR3 coding DNA: TGTGCCAGCAGCTTAGCCGGGACAGATATGAACTATGGCTACACCTTC. It yields the protein CASSLAGTDMNYGYTF.

The chain has TRBV2 and TRBJ1-5; D unclear. Trimming removed 5 bases at V and 9 bases at J, with 14 bases between. This CDR3 is 13 amino acids long. Germline assignment: CDR1 SNHLY and CDR2 FYNNEI. The CDR3 region is CASSSSSGVPQHF. The CDR3, as DNA: TGTGCCAGCAGTTCGTCGAGCGGTGTGCCCCAGCATTTT. The full variable domain, its missing parts supplied by reference TRBV2 and TRBJ1-5, is EPEVTQTPSHQVTQMGQEVILRCVPISNHLYFYWYRQILGQKVEFLVSFYNNEISEKSEIFDDQFSVERPDGSNFTLKIRSTKLEDSAMYFCASSSSSGVPQHFGDGTRLSIL.

The chain carries TRBV7-8 and TRBJ2-5; D perhaps matches TRBD1 (6 bases). Looked up from germline, CDR1 is SGHVS and CDR2 is FQNEAQ. CDR3 length: 15 amino acids. V was shortened by 4 bases and J by 5 bases, with 17 bases between the two germline ends. This CDR3 is CASSSNRVGGETQYF. DNA of the CDR3: TGTGCCAGCAGCTCCAACAGGGTGGGCGGGGAGACCCAGTACTTC.

The chain carries TRBV2 and TRBJ2-5, with D possibly TRBD1 on 5 matching bases. Germline values: CDR1 SNHLY, CDR2 FYNNEI. V lost 2 bases to trimming and J lost 6 bases, with 10 bases between them. The CDR3 is 13 residues long. CDR3 DNA sequence: TGTGCCAGCAGTGAAAGGGGCCTGAAGACCCAGTACTTC. Residues: CASSERGLKTQYF.

The J gene is TRBJ2-1, the V gene TRBV7-9, with D possibly being TRBD2 (6 bases). V lost 8 bases, J lost 0 bases, and 14 bases lay in between. Per germline, CDR1 SEHNR and CDR2 FQNEAQ (reference sequence). The CDR3 runs 15 residues. The CDR3: CASFPGLYSYNEQFF. CDR3 DNA: TGTGCCAGCTTCCCGGGACTTTACTCCTACAATGAGCAGTTCTTC. Using reference TRBV7-9 and TRBJ2-1 for the parts outside the CDR3, the full variable domain is DTGVSQNPRHKITKRGQNVTFRCDPISEHNRLYWYRQTLGQGPEFLTYFQNEAQLEKSRLLSDRFSAERPKGSFSTLEIQRTEQGDSAMYLCASFPGLYSYNEQFFGPGTRLTVL.

The gene calls are TRBV12-3 or TRBV12-4 and TRBJ1-1, with 8 bases that match TRBD1. The CDR3 spans 15 residues. The V segment lost 6 bases and the J segment 1 base; nucleotides outside the gene matches: 7. This chain's CDR3 is CASSPGGLANTEAFF. The DNA for the CDR3 is TGTGCCAGCAGCCCAGGGGGCTTGGCGAACACTGAAGCTTTCTTT.

In its sample, this clonotype was seen many times. The chain recombines TRBV7-2 with TRBJ1-6; D unresolved. Germline lookup yields CDR1 SGHTA and CDR2 FQGNSA. CDR3 size: 12 residues. V was cut by 4 bases and J by 7 bases, with 5 bases left in between. The CDR3, as DNA: TGTGCCAGCAGCTCCCCAAATTCACCCCTCCACTTT. Its translation is CASSSPNSPLHF.

V gene TRBV29-1 combines with J gene TRBJ1-5, with D possibly matching TRBD1 (5 bases). This CDR3 contains 14 residues. Trimming shortened V by 2 bases and J by 7 bases, and 15 bases separated the two germline ends. Germline V lookup: CDR1 SQVTM, CDR2 ANQGSEA. The CDR3 region has the DNA TGCAGCGTTGAATATGGGGGGAGAGGGCAGCCCCAGCATTTT. Translated: CSVEYGGRGQPQHF.

This chain connects TRBV7-9 to TRBJ1-5, with 8 bases aligning to TRBD1. This CDR3 region has 15 residues. Germline CDR1 and CDR2: SEHNR and FQNEAQ (reference sequence). Trimming took 4 bases from V and 7 from J; bases not matched to a gene: 9. CDR3 sequence reads: CASSSDRVSGQPQHF. As DNA, the CDR3 is TGTGCCAGCAGCTCGGACAGGGTTTCAGGGCAGCCCCAGCATTTT.

Comment on this clonotype: The junction shows a germline mismatch at one end, possibly a read error. The chain has TRBV12-3 or TRBV12-4 and TRBJ1-2, with D unresolved. The CDR3 has 10 residues. The CDR3 bases are TGTGCCAGCAGCAACAATGGATACACCTTC. Its translation: CASSNNGYTF.

This clonotype was counted a few times. The V gene is TRBV29-1, the J gene TRBJ1-2; maybe TRBD1 (6 bases). CDR3 size: 12 residues. Germline values: CDR1 SQVTM, CDR2 ANQGSEA. V was trimmed by 5 bases and J by 6 bases, leaving 13 bases between them. CDR3: CSVRAGEDGYTF. Written as DNA, the CDR3 is TGCAGCGTTAGGGCAGGGGAAGATGGCTACACCTTC.

This chain uses TRBV7-8 with TRBJ2-7; perhaps TRBD1 as D (7 bases). The germline V gene encodes CDR1 SGHVS and CDR2 FQNEAQ. The length of the CDR3 is 15 residues. Trimming removed 2 bases at V and 3 bases at J, with 14 bases between. CDR3 bases: TGTGCCAGCAGCTTACCGGCAGGGGGGTACTACGAGCAGTACTTC. It codes for CASSLPAGGYYEQYF. Supplemented by reference TRBV7-8 and TRBJ2-7, the full variable domain reads GAGVSQSPRYKVAKRGQDVALRCDPISGHVSLFWYQQALGQGPEFLTYFQNEAQLDKSGLPSDRFFAERPEGSVSTLKIQRTQQEDSAVYLCASSLPAGGYYEQYFGPGTRLTVT.

The chain recombines TRBV7-3 with TRBJ2-5; D is uncertain. The CDR3 loop spans 10 amino acids. V was pared by 2 bases and J by 11 bases, with 6 bases between. Germline CDR1 is SGHTA and CDR2 is FQGTGA. The CDR3 DNA is TGTGCCAGCAGCTTAGTTGAACAGTACTTC. Translating it yields CASSLVEQYF.

Many counts were recorded for this clonotype. The V and J genes are TRBV5-6 and TRBJ2-7; D remains ambiguous. This CDR3 spans 13 amino acids. Trimming took off 5 bases at V and 0 bases at J, with 9 bases between the two ends. Germline V CDR1 and CDR2: SGHDT, YYEEEE. CDR3 DNA: TGTGCCAGCAGAAGGAAGATCTCCTACGAGCAGTACTTC. As protein: CASRRKISYEQYF.

This chain joins TRBV20-1 and TRBJ2-1; 10 bases align to TRBD2. V shed 1 base, J shed 5 bases, and the junction held 2 bases outside the gene matches. CDR1 and CDR2 (germline): DFQATT, SNEGSKA (reference sequence). The CDR3 sequence is 14 residues long. The CDR3 region is CSARAGTSDNEQFF. The CDR3 bases are TGCAGTGCTAGAGCCGGGACTAGCGACAATGAGCAGTTCTTC.

A remark on this clonotype: A clone one base away is much larger, so this may be a read error. The conserved closing phenylalanine or tryptophan is absent in this CDR3, likely reflecting a read error. The J gene is TRBJ1-1, the V gene TRBV3-1; D unclear. The CDR3 length is 13 residues. Germline V lookup: CDR1 LGHDT, CDR2 YNNKEL (reference sequence). The V and J ends lost 2 bases and 4 bases respectively, with 8 bases between them. The DNA for the CDR3 is TGTGCCAGCAGCCAAAGGCTTTCCACTGAAGCTTTCTCT. It yields the protein CASSQRLSTEAFS.